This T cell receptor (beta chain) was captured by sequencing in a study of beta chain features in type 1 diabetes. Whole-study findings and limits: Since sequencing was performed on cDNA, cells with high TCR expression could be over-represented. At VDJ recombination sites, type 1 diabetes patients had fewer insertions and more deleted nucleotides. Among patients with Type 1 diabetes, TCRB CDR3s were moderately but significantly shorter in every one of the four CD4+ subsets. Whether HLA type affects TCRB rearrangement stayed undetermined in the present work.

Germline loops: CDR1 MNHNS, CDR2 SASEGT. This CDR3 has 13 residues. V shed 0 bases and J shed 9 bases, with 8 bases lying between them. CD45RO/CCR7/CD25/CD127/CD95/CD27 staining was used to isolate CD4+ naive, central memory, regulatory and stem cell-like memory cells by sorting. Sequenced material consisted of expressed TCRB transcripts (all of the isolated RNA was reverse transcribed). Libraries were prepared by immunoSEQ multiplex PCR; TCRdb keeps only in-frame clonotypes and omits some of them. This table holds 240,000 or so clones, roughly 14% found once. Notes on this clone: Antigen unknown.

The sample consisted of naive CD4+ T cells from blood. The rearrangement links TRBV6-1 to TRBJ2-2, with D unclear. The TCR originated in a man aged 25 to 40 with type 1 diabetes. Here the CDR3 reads CASSEARSWELFF. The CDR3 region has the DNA TGTGCCAGCAGTGAAGCGCGGTCCTGGGAGCTGTTTTTT.